The entry below gives a single TCR beta chain sequence along with its context. Other nucleotide sequences from this sample produce the same CDR3. CDR1 and CDR2 (germline): SGDLS, YYNGEE. Trimming shortened V by 3 bases and J by 2 bases, and 11 bases separated the two germline ends. This CDR3 spans 14 amino acids. These data belong to a study of blood T cell repertoires in COVID-19. TCRdb's table, derived via immunoSEQ multiplex PCR, lists solely in-frame clones and lacks some. The sample holds about 210,000 clones; approximately 89% are singletons and the top ten take 2% to 2.5%. The chain links TRBV9 to TRBJ1-1; unclear D gene. This receptor was taken from a woman between 35 and 50 years old with acute COVID-19. The specimen sequenced was PBMCs or T cells enriched from blood (not recorded which). CDR3 residues: CASSAGGLNTEAFF. In nucleotides, the CDR3 is TGTGCCAGCAGCGCCGGAGGCCTTAACACTGAAGCTTTCTTT.